These 9 T cell receptor beta chains came from one sample sequenced in a study of blood T cell repertoires in COVID-19. Measured with immunoSEQ multiplex PCR; TCRdb has only the in-frame clones, and not every one. The repertoire holds approximately 75,000 clones, with roughly 80% as singletons. Sample: peripheral blood. These receptors came from an elderly woman with acute or convalescent COVID-19.

J is TRBJ2-1 and V is TRBV7-9, with TRBD2 matching 12 bases. V trimming: 5 bases; J trimming: 9 bases; junction bases outside the gene matches: 8. CDR1 is SEHNR and CDR2 is FQNEAQ in the germline V gene (reference sequence). The CDR3 is 15 amino acids. This CDR3 reads CASSSLAGGQSEQFF. The CDR3 DNA reads TGTGCCAGCAGCAGCCTAGCGGGGGGGCAATCTGAGCAGTTCTTC.

This clone was counted only a few times. This sequence joins TRBV25-1 and TRBJ2-5, with 11 bases that match TRBD1. Looked up from germline, CDR1 is MGHDK and CDR2 is SYGVNS. V was clipped by 6 bases and J by 5 bases; unmatched bases: 8. The CDR3 contains 15 residues. CDR3 in DNA: TGTGCCAGCAGACCCCCTGGGACAGGGGGGGAGACCCAGTACTTC. Its translation is CASRPPGTGGETQYF. The whole variable domain, remainder taken from reference TRBV25-1 and TRBJ2-5, is EADIYQTPRYLVIGTGKKITLECSQTMGHDKMYWYQQDPGMELHLIHYSYGVNSTEKGDLSSESTVSRIRTEHFPLTLESARPSHTSQYLCASRPPGTGGETQYFGPGTRLLVL.

J is TRBJ1-3 and V is TRBV19; 9 bases are a match to TRBD1. The CDR3 is 17 amino acids. V shed 4 bases, J shed 0 bases, and the junction held 7 bases outside the gene matches. Germline CDR1 reads LNHDA; CDR2 reads SQIVND (reference sequence). Here the CDR3 reads CASSTRTGGASGNTIYF. CDR3 nucleotide sequence: TGTGCCAGTAGTACACGTACAGGGGGCGCCTCTGGAAACACCATATATTTT.

The rearrangement joins TRBV5-6 to TRBJ2-5; 11 bases agree with TRBD2. The CDR3 totals 15 residues. Germline loops: CDR1 SGHDT, CDR2 YYEEEE. V lost 3 bases to trimming and J lost 3 bases; unmatched junction nucleotides: 4. The CDR3 loop is CASSSLTSGEETQYF. The CDR3 coding sequence is TGTGCCAGCAGCTCCCTGACTAGCGGGGAAGAGACCCAGTACTTC.

DNA for the CDR3: TGTGCCAGCAGTCTGGGAGGGGGTCTAGGCTACACCTTC. It is translated as CASSLGGGLGYTF. The V gene is TRBV27, the J gene TRBJ1-2; tentative D call: TRBD1 (6 bases). The ends were cut back, 5 bases at V and 8 bases at J, with 15 bases in the middle. Per the germline V gene, CDR1 is MNHEY and CDR2 is SMNVEV (reference sequence). The CDR3 totals 13 residues.

J is TRBJ2-5 and V is TRBV5-8, with D perhaps matching TRBD1 (6 bases). The germline V and J ends were trimmed by 2 bases and 2 bases, with 13 bases remaining between them. CDR3 size: 15 residues. The germline CDR1 and CDR2 sequences are SGHTS and YDEGEE. DNA of the CDR3: TGTGCCAGCAGCTTTCCCTTCGGACAGCAAGAGACCCAGTACTTC. This sequence encodes CASSFPFGQQETQYF.

The V call is TRBV30, the J call TRBJ1-2; D call uncertain. The V end was cut by 0 bases, the J end by 7 bases, with 12 bases between. The germline V gene encodes CDR1 GTSNPN and CDR2 SVGIG (reference sequence). The CDR3 loop spans 13 amino acids. This CDR3 is CAWSVNSRAGYTF. For the CDR3, the DNA is TGTGCCTGGAGTGTTAATAGTCGCGCTGGCTACACCTTC.

This clone was seen only once. The genes are TRBV3-1 (or the pseudogene TRBV3-2) and TRBJ1-4; unclear D gene. Trimming left V 1 base short and J 8 bases short, with 14 bases between. In germline, CDR1 is LGHDT, CDR2 YNNKEL (reference sequence). This CDR3 comprises 15 residues. The CDR3 DNA sequence: TGTGCCAGCAGCCAAGTTTTTTCGGGTGGGGAAAAACTGTTTTTT. It specifies CASSQVFSGGEKLFF.

V gene TRBV3-1 (or the pseudogene TRBV3-2) combines with J gene TRBJ1-2, with 8 nucleotides matching TRBD1. V trimming: 4 bases; J trimming: 7 bases; junction bases outside the gene matches: 8. The CDR3 loop spans 14 amino acids. Germline CDR1 is LGHDT and CDR2 is YNNKEL (reference sequence). For the CDR3, the DNA is TGTGCCAGCAGCCCTGGACAGGGACGTCTTGGCTACACCTTC. It is translated as CASSPGQGRLGYTF.